Below, 22 T cell receptor beta chains from the same sample are listed, as sequenced in a study of spatial heterogeneity in lung cancer (dated by TCRdb to between 2018 and 2021). In the paper's terms, the time point label means: sample taken at primary tumor resection. Libraries were built with 5' RACE. The sequencing machine was a NextSeq 500. The public reads were quality trimmed at Q25 with fastp and then assembled into clones with MiXCR by TCRdb, keeping productive beta chains. Merged by CDR3 protein, the rows form single entries marked with the most common genes and DNA. A total of fewer than 16,000 distinct CDR3 sequences appear in this sample, roughly 3.9% of them only once. The ten most abundant clones make up just over 9.5% of the sample. The sample consisted of normal lung tissue next to the tumor, taken at surgery. These TCRs come from a male donor with early-stage non-small cell lung cancer.

This clonotype has at least ten counts. This beta chain is an off-target read within a library intended for alpha chains, so its frequency means little. The genes are TRBV5-6 and TRBJ1-5, with D hard to call. This CDR3 is built from 14 residues. The V end lost 0 bases, the J end lost 0 bases, and 4 bases lay between the germline ends. CDR1 and CDR2 (germline): SGHDT, YYEEEE. The CDR3 protein is CASSLAYSNQPQHF. The CDR3 DNA reads as TGTGCCAGCAGCTTGGCCTATAGCAATCAGCCCCAGCATTTT.

This clonotype was detected ten times or more. This beta chain is off target for a library built for alpha chains, so its abundance means little. This chain joins TRBV6-6 and TRBJ1-1; no definite D call. CDR3 length: 11 residues. V was cut by 6 bases and J by 1 base, with 3 bases left in between. The germline CDR1 and CDR2 sequences are MNHNY and SVGAGI (reference sequence). CDR3 protein: CASRRNTEAFF. CDR3 DNA: TGTGCCAGCAGAAGGAACACTGAAGCTTTCTTT.

By sample share, this clonotype is medium-sized. The library was designed around alpha chains, so this beta chain is a stray read whose abundance carries little weight. The V call is TRBV10-3, the J call TRBJ1-1; 9 nucleotides match TRBD1. Germline loops: CDR1 ENHRY, CDR2 SYGVKD. This CDR3 contains 15 residues. The V and J ends lost 2 bases and 4 bases, in that order; junction bases with no gene match: 5. CDR3 sequence: CAISEPGQGITEAFF. The DNA for the CDR3 is TGTGCCATCAGTGAGCCGGGACAGGGTATCACTGAAGCTTTCTTT.

By sample fraction, this clonotype is medium-sized. This beta chain slipped into a library made for alpha chains as a stray read, so its size is not meaningful. The J gene is TRBJ2-3, the V gene TRBV21-1; the table assigns TRBD2, which was not confirmed against the DNA. TRBV21-1 is reported as a pseudogene. The CDR3 has 22 residues. This chain's CDR3 is CASSERLIPGLRSGRSTDTQYF. CDR3 in DNA: TGTGCCAGCAGCGAAAGGTTGATACCGGGACTACGAAGCGGGAGGTCCACAGATACGCAGTATTTT.

This clonotype was seen ten or more times. The size of this beta chain means little, since it is a stray read in a library made for alpha chains. The chain couples TRBV7-2 to TRBJ1-4; D is unresolved. This CDR3 comprises 14 residues. Trimming took off 5 bases at V and 0 bases at J, with 7 bases between the two ends. Germline V gene data show CDR1 as SGHTA and CDR2 as FQGNSA. The CDR3 nucleotides are TGTGCCAGCAGCCCTTTCGCAACTAATGAAAAACTGTTTTTT. Its translation: CASSPFATNEKLFF.

This clonotype is judged medium-sized (0.01 to 0.1%). This beta chain lies outside the target of a library built for alpha chains; its clone size means little. The J gene is TRBJ2-7, the V gene TRBV12-3 or TRBV12-4; 9 bases are shared with TRBD1. V trimming: 6 bases; J trimming: 5 bases; junction bases outside the gene matches: 8. This CDR3 region has 14 residues. The CDR3 here is CASRSGQGTDEQYF. In nucleotides, the CDR3 is TGTGCCAGCAGATCCGGACAGGGGACTGACGAGCAGTACTTC.

Concerning this clonotype: Since the library was made to target alpha chains, this beta chain is a stray read and its abundance is not meaningful. The chain combines TRBV7-2 with TRBJ2-5; 11 bases line up with TRBD2. With V trimmed by 6 bases and J by 5 bases, 8 bases remained unmatched. The germline CDR1 and CDR2 sequences are SGHTA and FQGNSA. The CDR3 is 15 amino acids. This chain's CDR3 is CASRGSGRAQETQYF. In DNA form, the CDR3 reads TGTGCCAGCAGGGGTAGCGGGAGGGCCCAGGAGACCCAGTACTTC.

Details on this clonotype: This beta chain represents an off-target read in a library built for alpha chains; its size is of limited meaning. J is TRBJ2-3 and V is TRBV24-1, with TRBD1 as a possible D gene (6 bases). V lost 2 bases and J lost 4, with 18 bases in between. This CDR3 is 17 amino acids long. Looked up from germline, CDR1 is KGHDR and CDR2 is SFDVKD. This CDR3 is CATSDSRTVSQADTQYF. CDR3 sequence (DNA): TGTGCCACCAGTGATTCTCGGACAGTTTCCCAGGCAGATACGCAGTATTTT.

In its sample, this clonotype was seen many times. This beta chain represents an off-target read in a library built for alpha chains; its size is of limited meaning. V usage is TRBV3-1 and J usage is TRBJ1-2; D not resolved. CDR1 is LGHDT and CDR2 is YNNKEL in the germline V gene (reference sequence). Trimming pared 2 bases from V and 5 bases from J, leaving 15 bases between. CDR3 size: 15 residues. The CDR3 spells CASSQSWTGTYGYTF. CDR3 sequence (DNA): TGTGCCAGCAGCCAAAGCTGGACGGGTACTTATGGCTACACCTTC.

This clonotype appeared many times. This beta chain is an off-target read within a library intended for alpha chains, so its frequency means little. This rearrangement joins TRBV10-3 to TRBJ2-1, with 10 bases identical to TRBD2. CDR1 is ENHRY, CDR2 SYGVKD, per germline. V was pared by 4 bases and J by 4 bases, with 1 base of the junction left unmatched. The CDR3 runs to 14 residues. The DNA of the CDR3 is TGTGCCATCAGTGGAGCGGGAGGGTACAATGAGCAGTTCTTC. It yields the protein CAISGAGGYNEQFF.

Worth noting for this clonotype: One end of the junction does not line up with germline, which may come from a read error. Since the library was made to target alpha chains, this beta chain is a stray read and its abundance is not meaningful. The chain employs TRBV11-3 and TRBJ2-6; TRBD1 aligns across 8 bases. Germline V CDR1 and CDR2: SGHNT, YENEEA. There are 17 residues in the CDR3. CDR3: CAGSPRTGFPGANVLTF. The DNA for the CDR3 is TGTGCCGGCAGCCCCCGGACAGGGTTTCCTGGGGCCAACGTCCTGACTTTC.

This clonotype was recorded many times. A library made for alpha chains picked up this beta chain off target, so its size means little. The chain employs TRBV2 and TRBJ2-3; tentative D call: TRBD2 (5 bases). CDR1 is SNHLY, CDR2 FYNNEI, per germline. CDR3 length equals 14 residues. V was clipped by 4 bases and J by 0 bases, with 8 bases between them. CDR3 sequence: CASSVRGSTDTQYF. The CDR3 nucleotides are TGTGCCAGCAGTGTTAGAGGGAGCACAGATACGCAGTATTTT.

This clonotype was recorded many times. The size of this beta chain means little, since it is a stray read in a library made for alpha chains. The chain carries TRBV5-1 and TRBJ2-5; D uncertain. Trimming removed 2 bases at V and 2 bases at J, with 10 bases between. Germline V lookup: CDR1 SGHRS, CDR2 YFSETQ. This CDR3 spans 14 amino acids. The CDR3 reads CASSFRAAQETQYF. CDR3 DNA sequence: TGCGCCAGCAGCTTTAGGGCAGCACAAGAGACCCAGTACTTC.

This clonotype was found many times. Since the library was made to target alpha chains, this beta chain is a stray read and its abundance is not meaningful. This sequence joins TRBV24-1 and TRBJ1-4; the D gene is possibly TRBD1 (5 bases). CDR3 length: 18 residues. Germline V CDR1 and CDR2: KGHDR, SFDVKD. The V gene lost 1 base and the J gene lost 5 bases, with 19 bases spanning the gap. The CDR3 sequence is CATSDFDSRPHQNEKLFF. CDR3 bases: TGTGCCACCAGTGATTTCGACAGTCGTCCCCACCAAAATGAAAAACTGTTTTTT.

This clonotype was found many times. Found in a library prepared for alpha chains, this beta chain is an off-target read, and its abundance has little meaning. The rearrangement uses TRBV7-2 and TRBJ2-7, with a weak D call TRBD2 (6 bases). The V gene lost 5 bases and the J gene lost 0 bases, with 14 bases spanning the gap. The germline gives CDR1 SGHTA, CDR2 FQGNSA. This CDR3 comprises 15 residues. The CDR3 loop reads CASSPVGGLSYEQYF. In DNA, the CDR3 is TGTGCCAGCAGCCCCGTGGGAGGACTCTCCTACGAGCAGTACTTC. The variable domain in full, with the rest retrieved from reference TRBV7-2 and TRBJ2-7, is GAGVSQSPSNKVTEKGKDVELRCDPISGHTALYWYRQSLGQGLEFLIYFQGNSAPDKSGLPSDRFSAERTGGSVSTLTIQRTQQEDSAVYLCASSPVGGLSYEQYFGPGTRLTVT.

This clonotype was observed many times. The library was prepared for alpha chains; this beta chain is a stray read, so its frequency means little. The J gene is TRBJ2-7, the V gene TRBV7-3; maybe TRBD1 (6 bases). Between the trimmed V and J ends, which lost 3 bases and 6 bases, there was a span of 15 bases. Germline CDR1 and CDR2: SGHTA and FQGTGA. This CDR3 has 14 residues. The DNA for the CDR3 is TGTGCCAGCAGCTTCTCAGGGGAACCCTGCGAGCAGTACTTC. It yields the protein CASSFSGEPCEQYF.

In its sample, this clonotype was seen many times. The library was built for alpha chains, so this beta chain is an off-target read and its size means little. The V call is TRBV5-1, the J call TRBJ1-1, with D possibly TRBD1 on 5 matching bases. CDR1 and CDR2 (germline): SGHRS, YFSETQ. The CDR3 is made up of 13 amino acids. V shed 6 bases and J shed 3 bases, with 12 bases lying between them. The CDR3 DNA is TGCGCCAGCAAAAAGGGGCCGGACACTGAAGCTTTCTTT. Translated: CASKKGPDTEAFF.

This clonotype was observed many times. Little can be read into the size of this beta chain, an off-target read in a library designed for alpha chains. V is TRBV7-8 and J is TRBJ2-5, with 13 positions matching TRBD2. After removal of 4 bases from V and 7 bases from J, the junction contained 12 bases not matched to a gene. CDR1 is SGHVS, CDR2 FQNEAQ, per germline. The CDR3 is 17 residues long. As DNA, the CDR3 is TGTGCCAGCAGCTCCGCAGGCGGGACTAGCGGGATCGGGACCCAGTACTTC. Translating it yields CASSSAGGTSGIGTQYF.

This clonotype occurred many times. This beta chain slipped into a library made for alpha chains as a stray read, so its size is not meaningful. V and J are TRBV7-2 and TRBJ2-2, with unresolved D. This CDR3 comprises 12 residues. Trimming removed 3 bases at V and 8 bases at J, with 7 bases between. The germline V gene encodes CDR1 SGHTA and CDR2 FQGNSA. In DNA, the CDR3 is TGTGCCAGCAGCTTTTGGGGTGGGGAGCTGTTTTTT. It is translated as CASSFWGGELFF.

There are many counts of this clonotype. The library was designed around alpha chains, so this beta chain is a stray read whose abundance carries little weight. The chain employs TRBV11-3 and TRBJ2-7; TRBD2 might be the D (6 bases). Germline V gives CDR1 SGHNT, CDR2 YENEEA. V shed 3 bases and J shed 2 bases, with 8 bases lying between them. The CDR3 contains 13 residues. CDR3 residues: CASSFGLTYEQYF. The DNA of the CDR3 is TGTGCCAGCAGCTTTGGACTAACCTACGAGCAGTACTTC.

This clonotype came up many times. As an off-target read in a library built for alpha chains, this beta chain has a frequency of little significance. The chain is built from TRBV5-1 and TRBJ1-3, with 8 bases lining up with TRBD1. CDR3 length: 15 amino acids. CDR1 is SGHRS, CDR2 YFSETQ, per germline. After removal of 4 bases from V and 0 bases from J, the junction contained 3 bases not matched to a gene. For the CDR3, the DNA is TGCGCCAGCAGCCAACAGGGGGGCTCTGGAAACACCATATATTTT. Its protein product is CASSQQGGSGNTIYF.

A remark on this clonotype: This beta chain appears as a stray read in a library generated for alpha chains; its size is not informative. The J gene is TRBJ2-4, the V gene TRBV20-1; D call uncertain. The CDR3 length is 12 residues. The V gene's germline CDR1 is DFQATT and CDR2 SNEGSKA (reference sequence). Trimming removed 5 bases from V and 7 bases from J, with 12 bases in between. The CDR3 DNA is TGCAGTGCTCCCACCGACACCAACATTCAGTACTTC. The encoded protein is CSAPTDTNIQYF.